This TCR beta chain was observed in a study of T cells in localized non-small cell lung cancer. Data came from immunoSEQ multiplex PCR; TCRdb stores just in-frame clones and leaves some out. The table records 30,000 to 35,000 clones, approximately 91% of them present only once. Sequenced here: peripheral blood, sampled before any cancer treatment. This TCR was sampled from an older female donor with stage I lung adenocarcinoma.

The CDR3: CASSLEGREVETQYF. CDR3 nucleotides: TGCGCCAGCAGCTTGGAGGGGCGGGAGGTTGAGACCCAGTACTTC. The rearrangement joins TRBV5-1 to TRBJ2-5; TRBD2 matches at 8 bases. V dropped 0 bases and J dropped 5; count of bases not matched to a gene: 6. The germline V gene has CDR1 SGHRS and CDR2 YFSETQ. This CDR3 is 15 amino acids long.